This entry lists 20 T cell receptor beta chains sequenced from one sample in a study of molecular identifiers for immune sequencing clone quantification. TCRdb redid the calling of the PCR reads with MiXCR, one entry per CDR3 protein. The sample lists some 320,000 distinct CDR3 sequences, roughly a fifth occurring once. The sample was naive CD8+ T cells from blood, with Jurkat cell RNA spiked in. The subset was: FACS-sorted CD8+CD4-CCR7+CD45RA+ naive T cells. These receptors came from a human donor in good health. Some libraries in this study had Jurkat cell RNA spiked in.

This clonotype was found many times. The genes are TRBV27 and TRBJ1-5; D ambiguous. The V gene's germline CDR1 is MNHEY and CDR2 SMNVEV (reference sequence). There are 14 residues in the CDR3. V lost 5 bases and J lost 3, with 11 bases in between. CDR3 amino acids: CASSAVISNQPQHF. The DNA for the CDR3 is TGTGCCAGCAGTGCGGTTATTTCCAATCAGCCCCAGCATTTT.

A word on this clonotype: This may stem from a read error, because a much larger clone lies one nucleotide away. The chain employs TRBV24-1 and TRBJ1-1, with unresolved D. Germline V lookup: CDR1 KGHDR, CDR2 SFDVKD. CDR3 length: 11 amino acids. V shed 5 bases and J shed 9 bases, with 9 bases lying between them. CDR3 DNA: TGTGCCACCAGTGCAGTGCGACAAGCTTTCTTT. This gives the protein CATSAVRQAFF.

This clonotype turned up a few times. The chain joins TRBV4-3 to TRBJ2-4; 8 bases map to TRBD2. CDR1 is LGHNA, CDR2 YSLEER, per germline. Trimming removed 1 base from V and 0 bases from J; junction bases left unmatched: 14. The CDR3 spans 20 residues. The CDR3 DNA sequence: TGCGCCAGCAGCCAAGTAGACCGGGGGGGCCTCGGGGTAGCCAAAAACATTCAGTACTTC. It translates to CASSQVDRGGLGVAKNIQYF.

This clonotype occurred many times. V gene TRBV6-2 or TRBV6-3 combines with J gene TRBJ1-5; D possibly corresponds to TRBD1 (5 bases). Germline V gene sequence: CDR1 MNHEY, CDR2 SVGEGT. The CDR3 has 17 residues. Between the trimmed V and J ends, which lost 2 bases and 0 bases, there was a span of 14 bases. CDR3 bases: TGTGCCAGCAGTTACGGGGGGACCTTTACTAGCAATCAGCCCCAGCATTTT. It codes for CASSYGGTFTSNQPQHF.

In its sample, this clonotype was seen many times. The V gene is TRBV7-6, the J gene TRBJ2-3, with D possibly TRBD2 on 6 matching bases. This CDR3 comprises 14 residues. Trimming took 1 base from V and 5 from J, leaving 10 bases between them. CDR1 SGHVS and CDR2 FNYEAQ come from the germline V gene. CDR3 protein: CASSLVAAGDTQYF. DNA for the CDR3: TGTGCCAGCAGCTTAGTTGCAGCGGGAGATACGCAGTATTTT.

This clonotype was counted many times. The J gene is TRBJ1-1, the V gene TRBV6-5; TRBD1 aligns across 11 bases. CDR1 is MNHEY, CDR2 SVGAGI, per germline. The V and J ends lost 5 bases and 3 bases, in that order; junction bases with no gene match: 5. The CDR3 is 15 amino acids. The DNA of the CDR3 is TGTGCCAGCAGTGGAGGGACAGGGGGATACACTGAAGCTTTCTTT. This codes for CASSGGTGGYTEAFF.

To note about this clonotype: A read error is possible here, since a much larger clone lies one base away. The chain carries TRBV24-1 and TRBJ1-1; D might be TRBD1 (6 bases). Germline CDR1 KGHDR, CDR2 SFDVKD. Trimming cost V 9 bases and J 4 bases, with 11 bases left between them. This CDR3 spans 12 amino acids. The CDR3 coding sequence is TGTGCCACCGGTGGCAGGGGCACTGAAGCTTTCTTT. The encoded protein is CATGGRGTEAFF.

The CDR3 nucleotides read TGCAGCGTCGGACAGACTGAAGCTTTCTTT. Its protein product is CSVGQTEAFF. The chain carries TRBV29-1 and TRBJ1-1, with TRBD1 as a possible D gene (6 bases). The CDR3 is made up of 10 amino acids. The germline CDR1 and CDR2 sequences are SQVTM and ANQGSEA. Trimming left V 6 bases short and J 5 bases short, with 7 bases between.

This clonotype was counted at least ten times. The gene calls are TRBV20-1 and TRBJ2-7, with D perhaps TRBD1 or TRBD2 (5 bases each). Germline lookup yields CDR1 DFQATT and CDR2 SNEGSKA (reference sequence). This CDR3 contains 12 residues. V was cut by 6 bases and J by 3 bases, with 12 bases left in between. This CDR3 is CSARDRGYEQYF. Written as DNA, the CDR3 is TGCAGTGCACGGGACCGAGGCTACGAGCAGTACTTC.

V is TRBV7-9 and J is TRBJ2-7, with TRBD1 matching over 9 bases. This CDR3 has 15 residues. The V gene's germline CDR1 is SEHNR and CDR2 FQNEAQ (reference sequence). Trimming took 4 bases from V and 3 from J; bases not matched to a gene: 7. The CDR3 sequence is CASSSPGQGNYEQYF. CDR3 sequence (DNA): TGTGCCAGCAGCTCGCCGGGACAGGGTAACTACGAGCAGTACTTC. The whole variable domain, filled in from reference TRBV7-9 and TRBJ2-7, reads DTGVSQNPRHKITKRGQNVTFRCDPISEHNRLYWYRQTLGQGPEFLTYFQNEAQLEKSRLLSDRFSAERPKGSFSTLEIQRTEQGDSAMYLCASSSPGQGNYEQYFGPGTRLTVT.

This clonotype has a count of ten or more. This sequence joins TRBV5-1 and TRBJ2-3, with unresolved D. Germline values: CDR1 SGHRS, CDR2 YFSETQ. CDR3 length: 13 residues. Trimming removed 1 base at V and 4 bases at J, with 7 bases between. The CDR3 protein is CASSLYSPDTQYF. Here the CDR3 DNA reads TGCGCCAGCAGCTTGTACAGTCCAGATACGCAGTATTTT.

Ten or more counts support this clonotype. The chain carries TRBV19 and TRBJ2-1, with TRBD2 identical over 7 bases. After removal of 7 bases from V and 7 bases from J, the junction contained 7 bases not matched to a gene. Per the germline V gene, CDR1 is LNHDA and CDR2 is SQIVND (reference sequence). The CDR3 consists of 13 residues. CDR3 nucleotide sequence: TGTGCCAGTACCACGATGGGGGGGAATGAGCAGTTCTTC. It is translated as CASTTMGGNEQFF.

This clonotype was detected only a few times. V gene TRBV12-3 or TRBV12-4 combines with J gene TRBJ2-2; 8 bases match TRBD1. V lost 3 bases, J lost 4 bases, and 1 base stayed unmatched. The CDR3 consists of 14 residues. The CDR3 loop reads CASSLGTGTGELFF. The DNA for the CDR3 is TGTGCCAGCAGTTTGGGGACAGGCACCGGGGAGCTGTTTTTT.

This clonotype was found many times. This sequence joins TRBV20-1 and TRBJ2-7; TRBD2 matches at 9 bases. The CDR3 has 14 amino acids. Germline assignment: CDR1 DFQATT and CDR2 SNEGSKA (reference sequence). Germline trimming cut 6 bases from V and 5 bases from J; bases unmatched to any gene: 11. The CDR3: CSALPLAGYHEQYF. Here the CDR3 DNA reads TGCAGTGCACTTCCTCTAGCGGGATACCACGAGCAGTACTTC.

This clonotype came up many times. The CDR3 sequence: CASSLVSPGDEQFF. CDR3 DNA: TGTGCCAGCAGCTTAGTCAGTCCAGGTGATGAGCAGTTCTTC. V usage is TRBV7-2 and J usage is TRBJ2-1, with D unclear. V lost 1 base and J lost 8, with 12 bases in between. The CDR3 covers 14 residues. CDR1 and CDR2 from the germline V gene are SGHTA and FQGNSA.

As regards this clonotype: A much larger clone lies one base from this, so it may be a read error. The chain combines TRBV7-2 with TRBJ1-1; D gene uncertain. The CDR3 has 14 residues. The germline CDR1 and CDR2 sequences are SGHTA and FQGNSA. This chain's CDR3 is CASSPRTSGTEACF. Written as DNA, the CDR3 is TGTGCCAGCAGCCCAAGGACCTCCGGCACTGAAGCTTGCTTT.

This clonotype appeared a few times. The V call is TRBV20-1, the J call TRBJ2-3; D unresolved. V was clipped by 3 bases and J by 4 bases, with 17 bases between them. There are 15 residues in the CDR3. Per germline, CDR1 DFQATT and CDR2 SNEGSKA (reference sequence). The CDR3 DNA follows: TGCAGTGCTAGTTCAGCAGAAGGTCCCCCAGATACGCAGTATTTT. Residues: CSASSAEGPPDTQYF.

The sample holds a few counts of this clonotype. This may come from a read error, since a much larger clone is one base off. The genes are TRBV5-3 and TRBJ2-4; D possibly corresponds to TRBD2 (6 bases). TRBV5-3 belongs to the ORF category, with a function that is uncertain. Trimming removed 10 bases from V and 2 bases from J, with 13 bases in between. This CDR3 region has 13 residues. Written as DNA, the CDR3 is TGTGCCGGCAGCGGGCCCCCCAAAAACATTCAGTACTTC. This encodes CAGSGPPKNIQYF.

About this clonotype: One base away lies a much larger clone, so this may be a sequencing read error. The rearrangement links TRBV7-2 to TRBJ1-2, with D perhaps matching TRBD1 (6 bases). CDR3 size: 15 residues. Per the germline V gene, CDR1 is SGHTA and CDR2 is FQGNSA. Trimming took off 3 bases at V and 4 bases at J, with 15 bases between the two ends. DNA of the CDR3: TGTGCCAGCAGCTTCCTACAGGGAGGGCCCTATGGCTACACCTTC. Amino acids: CASSFLQGGPYGYTF.

This clonotype was detected many times. The chain couples TRBV9 to TRBJ2-1; 8 bases are shared with TRBD2. The CDR3 has 14 amino acids. Germline CDR1 reads SGDLS; CDR2 reads YYNGEE. V dropped 7 bases and J dropped 7; count of bases not matched to a gene: 10. The CDR3 here is CASAPRLAWNEQFF. In nucleotides, the CDR3 is TGTGCCAGCGCCCCGAGACTAGCGTGGAATGAGCAGTTCTTC.